Listed below are T cell receptor beta chains from one sample, sequenced in a study of T cell changes during pregnancy in multiple sclerosis. Assay used: immunoSEQ multiplex PCR; TCRdb lists only in-frame clones, some missing. The table lists tens of thousands of clones, roughly 85% of them singletons, with around 8% in the top ten. Sequenced here: CD8+ T cells from peripheral blood mononuclear cells, sampled in the first trimester of pregnancy. The receptors originated from a female donor in good health, enrolled as a control in a pregnancy study. Each CDR3 is given with its conserved first and last residue. Each record gives: V gene, J gene, CDR3 length, D gene, CDR3 protein. A D gene is named only where the DNA matches it firmly.

>TRBV6-5|TRBJ1-6|14|NA
CASSYGQGNSPLHF
>TRBV7-2|TRBJ2-7|15|NA
CASSLLPRGSYEQYF
>TRBV27|TRBJ2-2|16|NA
CASSLSTYANTGELFF
>TRBV4-3|TRBJ2-1|14|TRBD2
CASSQEGGVGEQFF
>TRBV4-1|TRBJ1-4|18|TRBD1
CASSQDSMGGQGTEKLFF
>TRBV18|TRBJ2-3|13|NA
CASSPGSPDTQYF
>TRBV13|TRBJ2-1|15|NA
CASSLRGNSYNEQFF
>TRBV7-3|TRBJ2-3|16|NA
CASSHGMVDTTDTQYF
>TRBV13|TRBJ1-1|15|NA
CASSPSRSRGTEAFF
>TRBV28|TRBJ2-1|19|NA
CASSLGGPFRGGPDNEQFF
>TRBV7-9|TRBJ1-2|16|TRBD1
CASSSAYEDRIDGYTF
>TRBV13|TRBJ2-3|16|TRBD1
CASSLGDRGASDTQYF
>TRBV28|TRBJ2-7|14|NA
CASSPNRASYEQYF
>TRBV9|TRBJ2-3|19|TRBD1
CASSERSTGTAYSTDTQYF
>TRBV4-1|TRBJ1-2|14|NA
CASSPPGGRDGYTF
>TRBV6-1|TRBJ2-7|12|NA
CASRETGNEQYF
>TRBV6-5|TRBJ2-1|16|TRBD2
CASSSGLDRPYNEQFF
>TRBV4-3|TRBJ1-1|15|TRBD1
CASSGTGGRYTEAFF
>TRBV19|TRBJ1-1|12|NA
CASRVWGAEAFF
>TRBV4-3|TRBJ1-1|13|NA
CASSQREDTEAFF
>TRBV7-8|TRBJ1-3|16|TRBD1
CASSLGTGGRRNTIYF
>TRBV7-9|TRBJ2-7|14|TRBD1
CASSTAGTDYEQYF
>TRBV7-9|TRBJ2-1|15|NA
CASSSRDFSYNEQFF
>TRBV9|TRBJ2-2|16|NA
CASSVGSSVGTGELFF
>TRBV7-3|TRBJ2-1|16|TRBD2
CASSSTLAGGPDEQFF
>TRBV4-2|TRBJ1-5|15|NA
CASSQDIREGQPQHF
>TRBV9|TRBJ1-3|16|NA
CASSVDRPLSGNTIYF
>TRBV25-1|TRBJ2-3|15|NA
CASSPHLQEVDTQYF
>TRBV7-9|TRBJ2-7|12|NA
CASSPQGDEQYF
>TRBV11-2|TRBJ1-1|15|TRBD1
CASSHPGQLNTEAFF
>TRBV28|TRBJ1-2|15|NA
CASSLGQANHYGYTF
>TRBV11-2|TRBJ1-3|16|NA
CASSSAGNPTGNTIYF
>TRBV28|TRBJ2-3|15|NA
CASSPRTSSTDTQYF
>TRBV28|TRBJ2-7|14|NA
CASSSGISTYEQYF
>TRBV11-2|TRBJ2-1|18|TRBD2
CASSLAPGLAGGLGEQFF
>TRBV9|TRBJ2-3|16|NA
CASGAEGGPRVDTQYF
>TRBV25-1|TRBJ1-3|13|NA
CASSEAGGNTIYF
>TRBV6-5|TRBJ2-7|14|NA
CASSSGEGRDEQYF
>TRBV7-9|TRBJ2-7|12|TRBD1
CASSSGQYEQYF
>TRBV4-3|TRBJ2-1|15|TRBD2
CASSQDWRGAGEQFF
>TRBV4-3|TRBJ1-2|16|TRBD1
CASSPKTGGTNYGYTF
>TRBV7-2|TRBJ1-2|11|NA
CASSSSYGYTF
>TRBV7-8|TRBJ2-7|15|TRBD1
CASSSARTGPNKQYF
>TRBV4-3|TRBJ2-7|17|NA
CASSQEGPPTSAYEQYF